The 26 T cell receptor beta chains reported below all come from one sample, sequenced in a study of blood T cell repertoires in COVID-19. TCRdb keeps only in-frame clones here, not all; method: immunoSEQ multiplex PCR. Of about 160,000 clones in the sample, 85% were seen once. Sequencing was done on a sample of peripheral blood. All receptors come from a man in his forties with acute or convalescent COVID-19.

V gene TRBV11-3 combines with J gene TRBJ2-5, with 10 bases aligning to TRBD2. The ends lost 6 bases at V and 5 bases at J; junction bases unmatched: 15. Germline V gene data show CDR1 as SGHNT and CDR2 as YENEEA. There are 17 residues in the CDR3. The CDR3: CASSKGMVAGGGETQYF. The CDR3 nucleotides read TGTGCCAGCAGTAAGGGGATGGTAGCGGGGGGCGGGGAGACCCAGTACTTC.

This rearrangement joins TRBV6-2 or TRBV6-3 to TRBJ2-4; 8 bases are shared with TRBD2. V gave up 5 bases and J gave up 5 bases; unmatched junction bases: 8. There are 15 residues in the CDR3. The germline gives CDR1 MNHEY, CDR2 SVGEGT. CDR3 sequence: CASSSHRAGENIQYF. The CDR3 DNA is TGTGCCAGCAGTAGCCATCGAGCGGGGGAAAACATTCAGTACTTC.

The genes are TRBV2 and TRBJ2-3, with 8 nucleotides matching TRBD1. V was clipped by 5 bases and J by 2 bases; unmatched bases: 9. The germline V gene encodes CDR1 SNHLY and CDR2 FYNNEI. CDR3 length: 16 amino acids. In nucleotides, the CDR3 is TGTGCCAGCAGTCCGACAGGGGTTATCCTCACAGATACGCAGTATTTT. This encodes CASSPTGVILTDTQYF.

The J gene is TRBJ1-2, the V gene TRBV3-1 (or the pseudogene TRBV3-2); no clear D gene. Germline V lookup: CDR1 LGHDT, CDR2 YNNKEL (reference sequence). The germline V and J ends were trimmed by 4 bases and 3 bases, with 9 bases remaining between them. The CDR3 consists of 13 residues. CDR3 bases: TGTGCCAGCAGCCCCCCGGGTTACTATGGCTACACCTTC. This translates into CASSPPGYYGYTF.

The genes are TRBV5-6 and TRBJ2-2, with 8 bases lining up with TRBD1. V trimming: 0 bases; J trimming: 7 bases; junction bases outside the gene matches: 8. This CDR3 contains 16 residues. From germline, CDR1 is SGHDT and CDR2 YYEEEE. Here the CDR3 DNA reads TGTGCCAGCAGCTTGGTGCCAGGGGGCGGTAACGGGGAGCTGTTTTTT. This gives the protein CASSLVPGGGNGELFF. Drawing the rest from reference TRBV5-6 and TRBJ2-2, the complete variable domain is DAGVTQSPTHLIKTRGQQVTLRCSPKSGHDTVSWYQQALGQGPQFIFQYYEEEERQRGNFPDRFSGHQFPNYSSELNVNALLLGDSALYLCASSLVPGGGNGELFFGEGSRLTVL.

The chain links TRBV18 to TRBJ2-1; 7 nucleotides agree with TRBD2. The CDR3 is made up of 16 amino acids. CDR1 and CDR2 (germline): KGHSH, LQKENI. Losses at the gene ends were 3 bases for V and 2 bases for J; bases not matched to a gene: 7. CDR3 sequence: CASSPSGTSAYNEQFF. The DNA for the CDR3 is TGTGCCAGCTCACCTTCCGGAACTAGCGCCTACAATGAGCAGTTCTTC.

This chain uses TRBV6-5 with TRBJ1-1; 7 nucleotides match TRBD1. V lost 5 bases, J lost 0 bases, and 6 bases stayed unmatched. Germline loops: CDR1 MNHEY, CDR2 SVGAGI. The CDR3 is 15 residues long. Written as DNA, the CDR3 is TGTGCCAGCAGTCTAGACAGGGACATGAACACTGAAGCTTTCTTT. Translation: CASSLDRDMNTEAFF.

This clone has a single count. This chain connects TRBV19 to TRBJ1-1, with 7 bases aligning to TRBD1. The CDR3 is made up of 15 amino acids. V shed 7 bases, J shed 0 bases, and the junction held 8 bases outside the gene matches. Germline V lookup: CDR1 LNHDA, CDR2 SQIVND (reference sequence). CDR3 DNA: TGTGCCAGTACCACAGGGGCAAAGATGAACACTGAAGCTTTCTTT. The encoded protein is CASTTGAKMNTEAFF. Drawing the rest from reference TRBV19 and TRBJ1-1, the complete variable domain is DGGITQSPKYLFRKEGQNVTLSCEQNLNHDAMYWYRQDPGQGLRLIYYSQIVNDFQKGDIAEGYSVSREKKESFPLTVTSAQKNPTAFYLCASTTGAKMNTEAFFGQGTRLTVV.

This chain links TRBV3-1 (or the pseudogene TRBV3-2) with TRBJ1-4, with D possibly matching TRBD1 (6 bases). The CDR3 covers 16 residues. With 4 bases removed from V and 3 bases from J, the gap between germline ends came to 15 bases. From germline, CDR1 is LGHDT and CDR2 YNNKEL (reference sequence). In DNA form, the CDR3 reads TGTGCCAGCAGCCTCACCGATCAGGGGCCTAATGAAAAACTGTTTTTT. This sequence encodes CASSLTDQGPNEKLFF.

The chain recombines TRBV27 with TRBJ2-7, with 9 bases fitting TRBD1. CDR3 length equals 14 residues. Germline values: CDR1 MNHEY, CDR2 SMNVEV (reference sequence). J was trimmed by 3 bases and V by 4 bases; bases with no gene match: 4. The CDR3 reads CASSSTGGSYEQYF. CDR3 nucleotide sequence: TGTGCCAGCAGTTCCACAGGGGGCAGCTACGAGCAGTACTTC.

The chain has TRBV11-3 and TRBJ2-3; possibly TRBD1 for D (6 bases). Germline lookup yields CDR1 SGHNT and CDR2 YENEEA. V lost 1 base and J 4 bases, leaving 18 bases between the germline ends. This CDR3 contains 17 residues. The CDR3 DNA follows: TGTGCCAGCAGCTTAGGGTTTGGACCAGGGGTCCCAGATACGCAGTATTTT. It specifies CASSLGFGPGVPDTQYF.

This clone was counted a few times. This chain uses TRBV30 with TRBJ1-5, with a weak D call TRBD1 (5 bases). V gave up 2 bases and J gave up 1 base, with 15 bases separating them. CDR1 GTSNPN and CDR2 SVGIG come from the germline V gene (reference sequence). This CDR3 contains 16 residues. In nucleotides, the CDR3 is TGTGCCTGGAGTTCGTCGACAGCCAAAAGCAATCAGCCCCAGCATTTT. Its translation: CAWSSSTAKSNQPQHF.

The chain links TRBV29-1 to TRBJ2-2; D gene unclear. Trimming removed 5 bases from V and 3 bases from J, with 4 bases in between. CDR1 is SQVTM, CDR2 ANQGSEA, per germline. CDR3 length: 11 residues. The CDR3 DNA sequence: TGCAGCGTTTATCACACCGGGGAGCTGTTTTTT. Amino acids: CSVYHTGELFF.

This clone was seen just once. The chain joins TRBV15 to TRBJ1-2; 7 bases are a match to TRBD1. The trim removed 5 bases at V and 7 bases at J, leaving 10 bases unmatched. The CDR3 consists of 14 residues. Germline CDR1 is LNHNV and CDR2 is YYDKDF (reference sequence). The CDR3 nucleotides are TGTGCCACCAGCGTATTAGAGGGGGCGGGTGGCTACACCTTC. This sequence encodes CATSVLEGAGGYTF.

This clone was seen only once. The rearrangement links TRBV6-2 or TRBV6-3 to TRBJ1-1, with D possibly matching TRBD1 (5 bases). Trimming took 6 bases from V and 1 from J, leaving 24 bases between them. Germline CDR1 reads MNHEY; CDR2 reads SVGEGT. The CDR3 loop spans 18 amino acids. CDR3 amino acids: CASSFDSVAVLPNTEAFF. CDR3 DNA sequence: TGTGCCAGCAGCTTTGACAGCGTCGCCGTCCTCCCGAACACTGAAGCTTTCTTT.

The rearrangement uses TRBV2 and TRBJ1-5; 7 bases fit TRBD1. Trimming removed 5 bases from V and 2 bases from J; junction bases left unmatched: 9. Germline CDR1 SNHLY, CDR2 FYNNEI. The CDR3 totals 16 residues. CDR3 coding DNA: TGTGCCAGCAGTACCCAGGACAGGCTCGGCAATCAGCCCCAGCATTTT. Encoded protein: CASSTQDRLGNQPQHF.

The V and J genes are TRBV18 and TRBJ2-5; D is perhaps TRBD2 (7 bases). Germline V CDR1 and CDR2: KGHSH, LQKENI. CDR3 length: 13 residues. V lost 8 bases and J 2 bases, leaving 12 bases between the germline ends. The CDR3 region has the DNA TGTGCCAGCGGCCGGGGGGCACAAGAGACCCAGTACTTC. This codes for CASGRGAQETQYF.

The chain combines TRBV5-6 with TRBJ1-5; the match to TRBD1 covers 9 bases. The CDR3 covers 14 residues. Germline loops: CDR1 SGHDT, CDR2 YYEEEE. After removal of 3 bases from V and 4 bases from J, the junction contained 2 bases not matched to a gene. CDR3 protein: CASSWGTGNQPQHF. The CDR3 DNA is TGTGCCAGCAGCTGGGGGACAGGGAATCAGCCCCAGCATTTT.

This clone is a singleton in its sample. The gene calls are TRBV30 and TRBJ2-3; TRBD2 matches at 7 bases. Germline lookup yields CDR1 GTSNPN and CDR2 SVGIG (reference sequence). The CDR3 runs 14 residues. J lost 4 bases, V lost 0 bases, and 4 bases had no gene match. CDR3 bases: TGTGCCTGGAGTGTGGGGGGGTCGGCAGATACGCAGTATTTT. Translated: CAWSVGGSADTQYF.

This rearrangement joins TRBV7-2 to TRBJ1-6; D perhaps matches TRBD1 (5 bases). Germline-derived CDR1 and CDR2 are SGHTA and FQGNSA. V lost 1 base and J 7 bases, leaving 11 bases between the germline ends. The CDR3 runs 15 residues. As DNA, the CDR3 is TGTGCCAGCAGCTTAGAGGCAGGGAAGAATTCACCCCTCCACTTT. Translated: CASSLEAGKNSPLHF.

The chain recombines TRBV30 with TRBJ2-1; tentative D call: TRBD1 (5 bases). The CDR3 extends over 12 amino acids. V shed 5 bases and J shed 7 bases, with 12 bases lying between them. Looked up from germline, CDR1 is GTSNPN and CDR2 is SVGIG (reference sequence). DNA for the CDR3: TGTGCCTGGCGAGATCAGGGAAATGAGCAGTTCTTC. Translating it yields CAWRDQGNEQFF.

A few counts support this clone. The chain couples TRBV5-4 to TRBJ1-3, with TRBD1 as a possible D gene (5 bases). Germline lookup yields CDR1 SGHNT and CDR2 YYREEE (reference sequence). The CDR3 extends over 15 amino acids. Trimming took off 7 bases at V and 2 bases at J, with 16 bases between the two ends. The DNA of the CDR3 is TGTGCCAGCCACATCGTGGGGGGGGCTGGAAACACCATATATTTT. Encoded protein: CASHIVGGAGNTIYF.

The chain combines TRBV4-2 with TRBJ2-3, with TRBD2 identical over 16 bases. This CDR3 has 17 residues. Unmatched junction bases numbered 3, after V lost 4 bases and J lost 2 bases. CDR1 and CDR2 (germline): LGHNA, YNFKEQ. The CDR3 coding sequence is TGTGCCAGCAGCCTTGGGACTAGCGGGGGGGTCACAGATACGCAGTATTTT. Translated: CASSLGTSGGVTDTQYF.

This chain links TRBV6-6 with TRBJ1-1; D may be TRBD1 (6 bases). Germline CDR1 is MNHNY and CDR2 is SVGAGI (reference sequence). Trimming took off 6 bases at V and 11 bases at J, with 16 bases between the two ends. The CDR3 runs to 12 residues. The CDR3 sequence is CASSSLGAGAFF. As DNA, the CDR3 is TGTGCCAGCAGCTCCCTGGGGGCTGGCGCTTTCTTT.

This clone turned up a few times. The V gene is TRBV11-2, the J gene TRBJ1-2, with 9 bases aligning to TRBD1. The CDR3 is made up of 13 amino acids. Germline V gene lookup returns CDR1 SGHAT and CDR2 FQNNGV. Trimming at V came to 5 bases and at J to 4 bases, leaving 2 bases not matched to a gene. The CDR3 DNA reads TGTGCCAGCAGCCGGACAGGGGCCTATGGCTACACCTTC. This sequence encodes CASSRTGAYGYTF.

The rearrangement uses TRBV14 and TRBJ1-1; D is possibly TRBD1 (6 bases). Germline CDR1 reads SGHDN; CDR2 reads FVKESK. With 2 bases removed from V and 10 bases from J, the gap between germline ends came to 14 bases. This CDR3 spans 13 amino acids. The CDR3 DNA follows: TGTGCCAGCAGCCAACTACAGGGTCTCGGAGCTTTCTTT. It is translated as CASSQLQGLGAFF.